These T cell receptor beta chains were read from a single sample in a study of CD8 T cells in ankylosing spondylitis. TCRdb re-called the 5' RACE reads with MiXCR, one entry per CDR3 protein. Among a few hundred thousand distinct CDR3 sequences listed, more than 20% were seen once. Sequenced input: blood, either unsorted or a sorted T cell fraction (not recorded which). Every receptor here comes from a male donor with ankylosing spondylitis or in good health (not recorded which). Each CDR3 is given with its conserved first and last residue. Each record gives: clone size, V gene, D gene, J gene, CDR3 DNA, CDR3 protein. D genes are given only for firm matches. A row's size may be missing; if present it is once, few, many or a size class.

clone_size: few; v_call: TRBV20-1; d_call: TRBD1; j_call: TRBJ2-2; cdr3_nt: TGCAGTGCTAGAGATCCGCGACAGGGTGACACCGGGGAGCTGTTTTTT; cdr3_aa: CSARDPRQGDTGELFF
clone_size: many; v_call: TRBV10-1; d_call: TRBD2; j_call: TRBJ2-3; cdr3_nt: TGCGCCAGCAGTGATACTAGCGGGGGGCCAGATACGCAGTATTTT; cdr3_aa: CASSDTSGGPDTQYF
clone_size: NA; v_call: TRBV19; d_call: NA; j_call: TRBJ2-7; cdr3_nt: TGTGCCAGTAGGGAAAAACAGGGGAGGTCCTACGAGCAGTACTTC; cdr3_aa: CASREKQGRSYEQYF
clone_size: NA; v_call: TRBV7-2; d_call: NA; j_call: TRBJ1-2; cdr3_nt: TGTGCCAGCAGCTTAGCGGAGTCCTATGGCTACACCTTC; cdr3_aa: CASSLAESYGYTF
clone_size: NA; v_call: TRBV20-1; d_call: TRBD2; j_call: TRBJ2-1; cdr3_nt: TGCAGTGCTAGGGACGGGAGCGGGGGGGACAATGAGCAGTTCTTC; cdr3_aa: CSARDGSGGDNEQFF
clone_size: NA; v_call: TRBV28; d_call: NA; j_call: TRBJ2-5; cdr3_nt: TGTGCCAGCAGTTCAAGCAGAGAGACCCAGTACTTC; cdr3_aa: CASSSSRETQYF
clone_size: NA; v_call: TRBV5-1; d_call: TRBD2; j_call: TRBJ2-1; cdr3_nt: TGCGCCAGCAGCTTGGAAGCTTGGGGGGGCAATGAGCAGTTCTTC; cdr3_aa: CASSLEAWGGNEQFF
clone_size: many; v_call: TRBV5-1; d_call: NA; j_call: TRBJ1-1; cdr3_nt: TGCGCCAGCAGCCGGGGACTGAACACTGAAGCTTTCTTT; cdr3_aa: CASSRGLNTEAFF
clone_size: few; v_call: TRBV12-3/TRBV12-4; d_call: TRBD1; j_call: TRBJ2-7; cdr3_nt: TGTGCCAGCAGTTTAATAGGGACAGACCCGCAGTACTTC; cdr3_aa: CASSLIGTDPQYF
clone_size: once; v_call: TRBV5-6; d_call: NA; j_call: TRBJ2-5; cdr3_nt: TGTGCCAGCAGCTCAGGGTTTCGAGAGACCCAGTACTTC; cdr3_aa: CASSSGFRETQYF
clone_size: many; v_call: TRBV12-3/TRBV12-4; d_call: TRBD2; j_call: TRBJ2-3; cdr3_nt: TGTGCCAGCAGTTTTGAGCGGGGGAGCACAGATACGCAGTATTTT; cdr3_aa: CASSFERGSTDTQYF
clone_size: NA; v_call: TRBV12-3/TRBV12-4; d_call: NA; j_call: TRBJ1-2; cdr3_nt: TGTGCCAGCAGTTTCGGCCTGAGGGGTAGCTATGGCTACACCTTC; cdr3_aa: CASSFGLRGSYGYTF
clone_size: few; v_call: TRBV6-5; d_call: TRBD2; j_call: TRBJ2-1; cdr3_nt: TGTGCCAGCGGACGGGGGGACGAGCAGTTCTTC; cdr3_aa: CASGRGDEQFF
clone_size: many; v_call: TRBV2; d_call: TRBD1; j_call: TRBJ1-4; cdr3_nt: TGTGCCAGCAGGTACCGGGACAGGGGTGAAAAACTGTTTTTT; cdr3_aa: CASRYRDRGEKLFF
clone_size: few; v_call: TRBV12-3/TRBV12-4; d_call: NA; j_call: TRBJ2-4; cdr3_nt: TGTGCCAGCCGGGACACCGCCAAAAACATTCAGTACTTC; cdr3_aa: CASRDTAKNIQYF
clone_size: NA; v_call: TRBV7-2; d_call: TRBD1; j_call: TRBJ2-1; cdr3_nt: TGTGCCAGCAGCGTCCGGGACAGGGCCTACAATGAGCAGTTCTTC; cdr3_aa: CASSVRDRAYNEQFF
clone_size: few; v_call: TRBV18; d_call: TRBD1; j_call: TRBJ1-4; cdr3_nt: TGTGCCAGCTCACCAACCAGGGGGCCGGAAAAACTGTTTTTT; cdr3_aa: CASSPTRGPEKLFF
clone_size: many; v_call: TRBV10-3; d_call: NA; j_call: TRBJ2-3; cdr3_nt: TGTGCCATGGGCCGCAGCACAGATACGCAGTATTTT; cdr3_aa: CAMGRSTDTQYF
clone_size: many; v_call: TRBV15; d_call: NA; j_call: TRBJ2-7; cdr3_nt: TGTGCCACCAGCAGAGGGGGGGCCAGGACGACTTACGAGCAGTACTTC; cdr3_aa: CATSRGGARTTYEQYF
clone_size: few; v_call: TRBV6-1; d_call: NA; j_call: TRBJ1-2; cdr3_nt: TGTGCCTCGGCGGACAGAAACTATGGCTACACCTTC; cdr3_aa: CASADRNYGYTF
clone_size: NA; v_call: TRBV6-2/TRBV6-3; d_call: TRBD2; j_call: TRBJ2-7; cdr3_nt: TGTGCCAGCAGTCGGACTAGCGGGGGCTACGAGCAGTACTTC; cdr3_aa: CASSRTSGGYEQYF
clone_size: NA; v_call: TRBV7-8; d_call: TRBD1; j_call: TRBJ2-7; cdr3_nt: TGTGCCAGCAGCTTCAGGGGGCAGGGCGCCTACGAGCAGTACTTC; cdr3_aa: CASSFRGQGAYEQYF
clone_size: few; v_call: TRBV5-6; d_call: NA; j_call: TRBJ2-3; cdr3_nt: TGTGCCAGCATAGGAAACACAGATACGCAGTATTTT; cdr3_aa: CASIGNTDTQYF
clone_size: few; v_call: TRBV19; d_call: NA; j_call: TRBJ1-5; cdr3_nt: TGTGCCAGTAGTACCCCGACAGTTCAGCCCCAGCATTTT; cdr3_aa: CASSTPTVQPQHF
clone_size: many; v_call: TRBV4-2; d_call: TRBD1; j_call: TRBJ2-7; cdr3_nt: TGTGCCAGCAGCCAAGAGGGACAGGGGGTTAACGAGCAGTACTTC; cdr3_aa: CASSQEGQGVNEQYF
clone_size: many; v_call: TRBV2; d_call: NA; j_call: TRBJ2-5; cdr3_nt: TGTGCCAGCAGTGAGGGGGAAGAGACCCAGTACTTC; cdr3_aa: CASSEGEETQYF
clone_size: once; v_call: TRBV20-1; d_call: NA; j_call: TRBJ2-4; cdr3_nt: TGCAGTGCTAAACGAGGAGTCCCGGGCGGGTCGGAAAACATTCAGTACTTC; cdr3_aa: CSAKRGVPGGSENIQYF
clone_size: NA; v_call: TRBV20-1; d_call: NA; j_call: TRBJ2-7; cdr3_nt: TGCAGATGTAGGACAGTGGGGCTTTTCTACGAGCAGTACTTC; cdr3_aa: CRCRTVGLFYEQYF
clone_size: many; v_call: TRBV12-3/TRBV12-4; d_call: TRBD2; j_call: TRBJ2-5; cdr3_nt: TGTGCCAGCAGCTACCCGGGGGGAGCAAAAGAGACCCAGTACTTC; cdr3_aa: CASSYPGGAKETQYF
clone_size: few; v_call: TRBV20-1; d_call: NA; j_call: TRBJ2-1; cdr3_nt: TGCAGTGCTAGAGATCAAGACAGCTCCTACAATGAGCAGTTCTTC; cdr3_aa: CSARDQDSSYNEQFF
clone_size: once; v_call: TRBV6-1; d_call: NA; j_call: TRBJ2-1; cdr3_nt: TGTGCCAGCCTGGGCAGCGGCAATGAGCAGTTCTTC; cdr3_aa: CASLGSGNEQFF
clone_size: many; v_call: TRBV5-1; d_call: NA; j_call: TRBJ1-1; cdr3_nt: TGCGCCAGCAGCTCAGGGACCGCTACTTGCTTCTTT; cdr3_aa: CASSSGTATCFF
clone_size: few; v_call: TRBV20-1; d_call: NA; j_call: TRBJ1-2; cdr3_nt: TGCAGTGCTACCGGATCTAACTATGGCTACACCTTC; cdr3_aa: CSATGSNYGYTF
clone_size: many; v_call: TRBV20-1; d_call: TRBD2; j_call: TRBJ2-1; cdr3_nt: TGCAGTGCTAGTGGGACTAGCGGGGGGTACAATGAGCAGTTCTTC; cdr3_aa: CSASGTSGGYNEQFF
clone_size: few; v_call: TRBV20-1; d_call: TRBD2; j_call: TRBJ2-5; cdr3_nt: TGCAGTGCTACCCAAGGTCCTAGCGGGGGGCTCAAGACCCAGTACTTC; cdr3_aa: CSATQGPSGGLKTQYF
clone_size: many; v_call: TRBV24-1; d_call: NA; j_call: TRBJ2-1; cdr3_nt: TGTGCCACCAGTGATCCTGGTTCGTCAACAGGGATGAATGAGCAGTTCTTC; cdr3_aa: CATSDPGSSTGMNEQFF
clone_size: many; v_call: TRBV12-3/TRBV12-4; d_call: NA; j_call: TRBJ1-3; cdr3_nt: TGTGCCAGCAGTTTGGAACAGCGAAACACCATATATTTT; cdr3_aa: CASSLEQRNTIYF
clone_size: many; v_call: TRBV2; d_call: TRBD1; j_call: TRBJ1-2; cdr3_nt: TGTGCCAGCAGGGACATCCGGGACAGTCTCTATGGCTACACCTTC; cdr3_aa: CASRDIRDSLYGYTF
clone_size: many; v_call: TRBV29-1; d_call: TRBD2; j_call: TRBJ2-1; cdr3_nt: TGCAGCGTTGAAGGAGGCGGGAGTGAGCAGTTCTTC; cdr3_aa: CSVEGGGSEQFF
clone_size: NA; v_call: TRBV7-2; d_call: NA; j_call: TRBJ2-7; cdr3_nt: TGTGCCAGCAGCCCACAGGACGCCACCTACGAGCAGTACTTC; cdr3_aa: CASSPQDATYEQYF
clone_size: NA; v_call: TRBV20-1; d_call: NA; j_call: TRBJ2-7; cdr3_nt: TGCAGTGCCACGCGGGGCTTGGGAGAGCAGTACTTC; cdr3_aa: CSATRGLGEQYF
clone_size: few; v_call: TRBV15; d_call: NA; j_call: TRBJ1-1; cdr3_nt: TGTGCCACCAGCAGAGCCAGGGATCGCCCCACTGAAGCTTTCTTT; cdr3_aa: CATSRARDRPTEAFF
clone_size: many; v_call: TRBV20-1; d_call: NA; j_call: TRBJ1-1; cdr3_nt: TGCAGTGCTAGCGGGGCGGTAGACATTGAAGCTTTCTTT; cdr3_aa: CSASGAVDIEAFF
clone_size: NA; v_call: TRBV12-3/TRBV12-4; d_call: NA; j_call: TRBJ1-1; cdr3_nt: TGTGCCAGCATCCTTGGCAGGGGTTCGACTGAAGCTTTCTTT; cdr3_aa: CASILGRGSTEAFF
clone_size: few; v_call: TRBV5-1; d_call: NA; j_call: TRBJ2-3; cdr3_nt: TGCGCCAGCAGCTTGGTCCCAGGCGTCGGCACAGATACGCAGTATTTT; cdr3_aa: CASSLVPGVGTDTQYF
clone_size: few; v_call: TRBV20-1; d_call: NA; j_call: TRBJ2-5; cdr3_nt: TGCAGTGCTAGATCCGGGAAGGGAGAGACCCAGTACTTC; cdr3_aa: CSARSGKGETQYF
clone_size: many; v_call: TRBV10-2; d_call: NA; j_call: TRBJ1-2; cdr3_nt: TGCGCCAGCAGCGGGGCGGAGGCTTGGGGCTACACCTTC; cdr3_aa: CASSGAEAWGYTF
clone_size: few; v_call: TRBV11-2; d_call: NA; j_call: TRBJ1-6; cdr3_nt: TGTGCCAGCAGCTTAGTGGGGTTGAATTCACCCCTCCACTTT; cdr3_aa: CASSLVGLNSPLHF
clone_size: NA; v_call: TRBV12-3/TRBV12-4; d_call: NA; j_call: TRBJ2-7; cdr3_nt: TGTGCCAGCAGTTTCTCCGGGACGGGGAGCGAGCAGTACTTC; cdr3_aa: CASSFSGTGSEQYF
clone_size: NA; v_call: TRBV7-6; d_call: TRBD1; j_call: TRBJ2-5; cdr3_nt: TGTGCCAGCAGCTTAGGCGACAGGGGAGTACAAGAGACCCAGTACTTC; cdr3_aa: CASSLGDRGVQETQYF
clone_size: NA; v_call: TRBV5-6; d_call: NA; j_call: TRBJ1-6; cdr3_nt: TGTGCCAGCAGGCTTAGAAGGGATTCACCCCTCCACTTT; cdr3_aa: CASRLRRDSPLHF
clone_size: NA; v_call: TRBV20-1; d_call: NA; j_call: TRBJ1-2; cdr3_nt: TGCAGTGCCTCGGACCGGCCCTATGGCTACACCTTC; cdr3_aa: CSASDRPYGYTF
clone_size: NA; v_call: TRBV6-4; d_call: NA; j_call: TRBJ2-1; cdr3_nt: TGTGCCAGCAGTCTGGTACAGGTGGTGTTCTTC; cdr3_aa: CASSLVQVVFF
clone_size: few; v_call: TRBV4-1; d_call: NA; j_call: TRBJ2-1; cdr3_nt: TGCCCCAGCAGCCAGACTACAGGGTCGGGTGAGCAGTTCTTC; cdr3_aa: CPSSQTTGSGEQFF
clone_size: NA; v_call: TRBV7-2; d_call: NA; j_call: TRBJ2-5; cdr3_nt: TGTGCCAGCAGCTCCTGGGGCGGTCACCAAGAGACCCAGTACTTC; cdr3_aa: CASSSWGGHQETQYF
clone_size: NA; v_call: TRBV7-6; d_call: NA; j_call: TRBJ2-7; cdr3_nt: TGTGCCAGCAGCTCCCCCAGGGGCCGGAACTACGAGCAGTACTTC; cdr3_aa: CASSSPRGRNYEQYF
clone_size: NA; v_call: TRBV2; d_call: NA; j_call: TRBJ1-6; cdr3_nt: TGTGCCAGCAGGACAGGACGGGATTCACCCCTCCACTTT; cdr3_aa: CASRTGRDSPLHF
clone_size: NA; v_call: TRBV12-3/TRBV12-4; d_call: NA; j_call: TRBJ1-2; cdr3_nt: TGTGCCAGCAGTTTCGTACAGGGTTCTGGCTACACCTTC; cdr3_aa: CASSFVQGSGYTF
clone_size: NA; v_call: TRBV6-5; d_call: NA; j_call: TRBJ2-3; cdr3_nt: TGTGCCAGCAGTAAAACCCCCGGGACTGAAAGCACAGATACGCAGTATTTT; cdr3_aa: CASSKTPGTESTDTQYF
clone_size: few; v_call: TRBV20-1; d_call: TRBD2; j_call: TRBJ2-1; cdr3_nt: TGCAGTGCTAGAGTGGCCGGGGGGGCTTCCTACAATGAGCAGTTCTTC; cdr3_aa: CSARVAGGASYNEQFF